Listed below are T cell receptor beta chains from one sample, sequenced in a study of beta chain features in type 1 diabetes. Generated by immunoSEQ multiplex PCR, the TCRdb table keeps only in-frame clones and is missing some. The sample shows 330,000 or so clones, around a fifth of them seen only once. Sequencing was done on a sample of naive CD4+ T cells from blood. The receptors come from a woman in her late teens or twenties in good health. The conserved cysteine and the conserved F or W are not part of the CDR3 here. D genes are given only for firm matches.

TRBJ2-1 | TRBV11-3 | NA | ASSFIGGEGYNEQF
TRBJ2-7 | TRBV5-6 | NA | ASSPTVGATYEQY
TRBJ1-5 | TRBV4-3 | NA | ASSQIGIQGYSNQPQH
TRBJ2-7 | TRBV7-2 | TRBD2 | ASSPRTSGAYEQY
TRBJ2-2 | TRBV9 | NA | ASSQTGIGELF
TRBJ2-7 | TRBV30 | NA | AWSRTELYEQY
TRBJ2-3 | TRBV5-1 | TRBD1 | ASNPGTASTDTQY
TRBJ2-3 | TRBV11-3 | TRBD2 | ASSLGTSGGQNTDTQY
TRBJ2-5 | TRBV5-4 | TRBD2 | ASSSRGGTQETQY
TRBJ1-5 | TRBV29-1 | NA | SVGEGEGQPQH
TRBJ2-5 | TRBV7-2 | TRBD2 | ASSSGTSGGAGETQY
TRBJ1-3 | TRBV4-2 | TRBD1 | ASSQKTGVGNTIY
TRBJ2-3 | TRBV30 | NA | AWTLLEGRTQY
TRBJ1-5 | TRBV6-1 | TRBD1 | ASTDRANQPQH